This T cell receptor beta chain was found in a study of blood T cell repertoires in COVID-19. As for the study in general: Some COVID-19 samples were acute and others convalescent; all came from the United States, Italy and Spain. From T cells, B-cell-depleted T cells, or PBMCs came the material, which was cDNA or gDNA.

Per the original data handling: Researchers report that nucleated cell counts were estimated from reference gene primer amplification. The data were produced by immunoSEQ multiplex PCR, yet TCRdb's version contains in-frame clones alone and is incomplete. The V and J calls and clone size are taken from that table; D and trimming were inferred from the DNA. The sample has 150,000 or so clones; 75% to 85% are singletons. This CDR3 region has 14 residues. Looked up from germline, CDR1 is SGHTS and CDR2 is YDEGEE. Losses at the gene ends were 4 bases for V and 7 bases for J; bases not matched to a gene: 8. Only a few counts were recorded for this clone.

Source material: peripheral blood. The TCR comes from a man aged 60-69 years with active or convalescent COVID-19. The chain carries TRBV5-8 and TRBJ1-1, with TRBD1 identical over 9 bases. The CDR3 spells CASSRRQGVIEAFF. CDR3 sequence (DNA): TGTGCCAGCAGCCGCCGACAGGGGGTCATTGAAGCTTTCTTT.